The next 19 T cell receptor beta chains were all read from a single sample in a study of blood T cell repertoires in COVID-19. Clones were sequenced by immunoSEQ multiplex PCR, and TCRdb holds only the in-frame ones, with some missing. This table has 150,000 or so clones, around 79% appearing once. Sequenced: peripheral blood. These receptors all stem from a woman in her 70s with COVID-19, enrolled during active disease.

The gene calls are TRBV6-8 and TRBJ1-3; a weak D match, TRBD1 (6 bases). With 6 bases removed from V and 0 bases from J, the gap between germline ends came to 15 bases. Germline V lookup: CDR1 MNHGY, CDR2 SAAAGT. This CDR3 is built from 16 residues. CDR3 region: CASRPRGSSSGNTIYF. In nucleotides, the CDR3 is TGTGCCAGCAGACCCAGGGGAAGCTCCTCTGGAAACACCATATATTTT.

The rearrangement links TRBV7-9 to TRBJ2-1; D ambiguous. V lost 0 bases to trimming and J lost 9 bases, with 12 bases between them. The germline gives CDR1 SEHNR, CDR2 FQNEAQ (reference sequence). The CDR3 has 14 residues. CDR3 coding DNA: TGTGCCAGCAGCTTAGCCTCCACTCGAGGTGAGCAGTTCTTC. As protein: CASSLASTRGEQFF. The full variable domain, completed using reference TRBV7-9 and TRBJ2-1, is DTGVSQNPRHKITKRGQNVTFRCDPISEHNRLYWYRQTLGQGPEFLTYFQNEAQLEKSRLLSDRFSAERPKGSFSTLEIQRTEQGDSAMYLCASSLASTRGEQFFGPGTRLTVL.

The chain links TRBV27 to TRBJ1-6, with D possibly being TRBD1 (5 bases). Germline values: CDR1 MNHEY, CDR2 SMNVEV (reference sequence). CDR3 size: 13 residues. V shed 3 bases and J shed 9 bases, with 9 bases lying between them. Written as DNA, the CDR3 is TGTGCCAGCAGTTTGCAGGGTCCTTCACCCCTCCACTTT. Translated, it gives CASSLQGPSPLHF.

The genes are TRBV7-8 and TRBJ2-5, with 14 bases matching TRBD2. CDR1 is SGHVS and CDR2 is FQNEAQ in the germline V gene. J lost 5 bases, V lost 2 bases, and 4 bases had no gene match. The CDR3 length is 16 residues. The CDR3 region is CASSLRLAGGPETQYF. CDR3 sequence (DNA): TGTGCCAGCAGCTTAAGACTAGCGGGGGGGCCGGAGACCCAGTACTTC.

The chain is built from TRBV6-1 and TRBJ2-7; no clear D. Looked up from germline, CDR1 is MNHNS and CDR2 is SASEGT. The ends were cut back, 2 bases at V and 9 bases at J, with 11 bases in the middle. The CDR3 is 12 residues long. The CDR3 reads CASSETRVAQYF. CDR3 sequence (DNA): TGTGCCAGCAGTGAAACTCGGGTTGCGCAGTACTTC.

In its sample, this clone was seen many times. The rearrangement links TRBV18 to TRBJ1-1; D unclear. V gave up 2 bases and J gave up 5 bases, with 6 bases separating them. CDR1 is KGHSH, CDR2 LQKENI, per germline. The CDR3 spans 12 residues. The DNA of the CDR3 is TGTGCCAGCTCACCAGACATGACTGAAGCTTTCTTT. This translates into CASSPDMTEAFF.

The gene calls are TRBV7-3 and TRBJ1-1; possibly TRBD1 for D (6 bases). In germline, CDR1 is SGHTA, CDR2 FQGTGA. Trimming removed 4 bases from V and 7 bases from J, with 13 bases in between. The CDR3 is 13 residues long. The DNA for the CDR3 is TGTGCCAGCAGCTCAGGGGCGAGGAGTGAAGCTTTCTTT. Amino acids: CASSSGARSEAFF.

The chain uses TRBV15 and TRBJ2-2; the D gene is possibly TRBD2 (6 bases). Per germline, CDR1 LNHNV and CDR2 YYDKDF (reference sequence). V was clipped by 3 bases and J by 2 bases, with 10 bases between them. There are 15 residues in the CDR3. CDR3 loop: CATSRGGPNTGELFF. The CDR3 DNA reads TGTGCCACCAGCAGGGGGGGTCCTAACACCGGGGAGCTGTTTTTT.

V gene TRBV15 combines with J gene TRBJ2-7; TRBD1 matches 9 bases. In germline, CDR1 is LNHNV, CDR2 YYDKDF (reference sequence). The CDR3 sequence is 15 residues long. V shed 6 bases, J shed 4 bases, and the junction held 10 bases outside the gene matches. CDR3 residues: CATSFGFGTGYEQYF. DNA for the CDR3: TGTGCCACCAGTTTCGGATTTGGGACAGGGTACGAGCAGTACTTC.

The chain carries TRBV5-6 and TRBJ1-2; a possible D gene is TRBD1 (5 bases). V lost 0 bases to trimming and J lost 3 bases, with 12 bases between them. The CDR3 is 15 amino acids. CDR1 is SGHDT and CDR2 is YYEEEE in the germline V gene. CDR3 region: CASSLGPGGDYGYTF. Written as DNA, the CDR3 is TGTGCCAGCAGCTTGGGTCCAGGAGGGGACTATGGCTACACCTTC.

The DNA of the CDR3 is TGTGCCAGCAGTTTAGGGACAGGTGCTTTCTTT. Amino acids: CASSLGTGAFF. The chain employs TRBV28 and TRBJ1-1; 8 bases align to TRBD1. The CDR3 runs to 11 residues. J was trimmed by 11 bases and V by 2 bases; bases with no gene match: 1. CDR1 is MDHEN, CDR2 SYDVKM, per germline.

The rearrangement links TRBV28 to TRBJ2-7; the D is unclear. The V and J ends lost 6 bases and 3 bases respectively, with 15 bases between them. The CDR3 has 14 amino acids. Germline CDR1 and CDR2: MDHEN and SYDVKM. CDR3 region: CASRLTGEIYEQYF. CDR3 in DNA: TGTGCCAGCAGGCTTACTGGAGAAATCTACGAGCAGTACTTC.

The chain recombines TRBV7-6 with TRBJ2-7; TRBD2 matches at 7 bases. Germline assignment: CDR1 SGHVS and CDR2 FNYEAQ. V lost 1 base to trimming and J lost 0 bases; unmatched junction nucleotides: 3. The CDR3 extends over 15 amino acids. CDR3 amino acids: CASSLGGGSSYEQYF. CDR3 in DNA: TGTGCCAGCAGCTTAGGGGGCGGGAGCTCCTACGAGCAGTACTTC.

The genes are TRBV15 and TRBJ1-1; 7 positions agree with TRBD1. The CDR3 is made up of 16 amino acids. V gave up 1 base and J gave up 3 bases; unmatched junction bases: 8. Germline V CDR1 and CDR2: LNHNV, YYDKDF (reference sequence). The CDR3 region has the DNA TGTGCCACCAGCAGAGCAGCCGGGACAGTCGACACTGAAGCTTTCTTT. Its translation is CATSRAAGTVDTEAFF.

J is TRBJ1-2 and V is TRBV2, with 9 bases aligning to TRBD1. The length of the CDR3 is 17 residues. With 8 bases clipped from V and 3 bases from J, the junction kept 16 bases outside the gene matches. Looked up from germline, CDR1 is SNHLY and CDR2 is FYNNEI. The CDR3 is CASSSTGGTGMDYGYTF. CDR3 nucleotide sequence: TGTGCCAGCTCTTCGACAGGGGGGACTGGTATGGACTATGGCTACACCTTC.

The count of this clone is one. Distinct nucleotide sequences in the sample also encode this CDR3. V gene TRBV30 combines with J gene TRBJ1-2; 8 nucleotides agree with TRBD1. The germline V gene has CDR1 GTSNPN and CDR2 SVGIG (reference sequence). The CDR3 covers 14 residues. With 3 bases clipped from V and 2 bases from J, the junction kept 5 bases outside the gene matches. Here the CDR3 reads CAWSVDRGNYGYTF. CDR3 in DNA: TGTGCCTGGAGCGTCGACAGGGGAAACTATGGCTACACCTTC.

This chain links TRBV7-9 with TRBJ1-1; weak D call: TRBD1 (6 bases). The germline V gene encodes CDR1 SEHNR and CDR2 FQNEAQ (reference sequence). V shed 3 bases and J shed 1 base, with 9 bases lying between them. The CDR3 is 14 amino acids. The CDR3, as DNA: TGTGCCAGCAGCTTCCCGGGACAGAACACTGAAGCTTTCTTT. Translating it yields CASSFPGQNTEAFF.

The chain recombines TRBV5-1 with TRBJ1-4; D not resolved. Germline values: CDR1 SGHRS, CDR2 YFSETQ. The CDR3 consists of 14 residues. V lost 3 bases to trimming and J lost 2 bases, with 8 bases between them. The CDR3 DNA sequence: TGCGCCAGCAGCTCGGTTCGGACTAATGAAAAACTGTTTTTT. Translated, it gives CASSSVRTNEKLFF.

The J gene is TRBJ2-3, the V gene TRBV6-5; 9 positions match TRBD1. In germline, CDR1 is MNHEY, CDR2 SVGAGI. CDR3 length: 13 amino acids. V lost 10 bases to trimming and J lost 7 bases; unmatched junction nucleotides: 9. The CDR3 reads CATAGTGTYTQYF. The CDR3, as DNA: TGTGCCACCGCCGGGACAGGGACGTATACGCAGTATTTT.